What follows are 4 T cell receptor beta chains derived from one specimen sequenced in a study of identical twins. TCRdb called the 5' RACE reads again in MiXCR, with one record for every CDR3 protein. The data contain around 290,000 distinct CDR3 sequences, 8% to 9.5% of them singletons. The same specimen was also included in a second study, on yellow fever vaccine responses in identical twins.

The sequenced sample consisted of CD8+ T cells sorted from blood. Source of these receptors: a woman aged 18-29 years in good health.

This clonotype was counted at least ten times. The chain carries TRBV10-3 and TRBJ2-7, with TRBD1 matching 7 bases. The CDR3 spans 17 residues. Germline loops: CDR1 ENHRY, CDR2 SYGVKD. After removal of 7 bases from V and 2 bases from J, the junction contained 17 bases not matched to a gene. CDR3 in amino acids: CAITGKGTAPGAYEQYF. The CDR3 DNA is TGTGCCATCACCGGAAAGGGGACAGCCCCTGGGGCCTACGAGCAGTACTTC.

The chain uses TRBV7-9 and TRBJ2-1, with D uncertain. Germline CDR1 and CDR2: SEHNR and FQNEAQ (reference sequence). The CDR3 is 15 residues long. V was cut by 5 bases and J by 7 bases, with 18 bases left in between. CDR3 region: CASSANSLPGNEQFF. As DNA, the CDR3 is TGTGCCAGCAGCGCCAACAGCCTTCCTGGGAATGAGCAGTTCTTC.

This clonotype was counted many times. The chain is built from TRBV25-1 and TRBJ2-5; TRBD1 matches 11 bases. Losses at the gene ends were 1 base for V and 4 bases for J; bases not matched to a gene: 11. This CDR3 region has 18 residues. Germline CDR1 and CDR2: MGHDK and SYGVNS. Here the CDR3 reads CASSESRDGQGASETQYF. The CDR3 DNA sequence: TGTGCCAGCAGTGAATCCCGGGACGGACAGGGGGCTTCAGAGACCCAGTACTTC.

The chain recombines TRBV23-1 with TRBJ2-6; D uncertain. TRBV23-1 is annotated as an ORF whose role is uncertain. V was trimmed by 3 bases and J by 0 bases, leaving 12 bases between them. The CDR3 contains 17 residues. The chain's CDR3 is CASSQADWASGANVLTF. The DNA for the CDR3 is TGCGCCAGCAGTCAGGCCGATTGGGCCTCTGGGGCCAACGTCCTGACTTTC.